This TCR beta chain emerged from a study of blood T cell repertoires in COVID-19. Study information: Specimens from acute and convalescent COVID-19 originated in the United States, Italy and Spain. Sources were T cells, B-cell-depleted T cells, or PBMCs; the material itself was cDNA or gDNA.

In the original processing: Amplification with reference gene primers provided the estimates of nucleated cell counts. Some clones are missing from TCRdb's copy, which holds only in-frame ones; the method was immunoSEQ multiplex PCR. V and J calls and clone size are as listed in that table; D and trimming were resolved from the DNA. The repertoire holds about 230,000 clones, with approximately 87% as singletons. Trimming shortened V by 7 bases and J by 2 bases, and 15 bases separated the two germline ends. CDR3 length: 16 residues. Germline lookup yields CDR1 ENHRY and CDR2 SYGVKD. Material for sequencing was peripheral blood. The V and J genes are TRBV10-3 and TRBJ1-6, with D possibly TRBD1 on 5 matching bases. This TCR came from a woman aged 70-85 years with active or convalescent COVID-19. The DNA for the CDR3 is TGTGCCATCAATGGTGGCGGGGGGACCTATAATTCACCCCTCCACTTT. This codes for CAINGGGGTYNSPLHF.